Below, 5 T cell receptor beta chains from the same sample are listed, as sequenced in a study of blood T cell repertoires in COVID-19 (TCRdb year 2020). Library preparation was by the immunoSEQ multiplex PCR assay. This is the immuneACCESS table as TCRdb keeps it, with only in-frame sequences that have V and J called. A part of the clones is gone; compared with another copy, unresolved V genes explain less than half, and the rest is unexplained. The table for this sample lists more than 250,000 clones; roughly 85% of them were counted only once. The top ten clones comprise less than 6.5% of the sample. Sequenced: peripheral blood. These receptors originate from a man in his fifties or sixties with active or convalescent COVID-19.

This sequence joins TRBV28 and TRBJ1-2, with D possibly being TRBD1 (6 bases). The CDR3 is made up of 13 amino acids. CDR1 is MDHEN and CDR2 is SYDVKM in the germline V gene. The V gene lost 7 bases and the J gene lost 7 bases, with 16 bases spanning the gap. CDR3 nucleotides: TGTGCCAGCACCACTGGGGGGGGCGCTGGCTACACCTTC. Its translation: CASTTGGGAGYTF.

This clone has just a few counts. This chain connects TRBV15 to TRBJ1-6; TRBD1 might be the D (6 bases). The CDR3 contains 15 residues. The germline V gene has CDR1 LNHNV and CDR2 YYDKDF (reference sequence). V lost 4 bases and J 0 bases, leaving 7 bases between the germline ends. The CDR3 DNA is TGTGCCACCAGCAAGGACAGCTCCTATAATTCACCCCTCCACTTT. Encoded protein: CATSKDSSYNSPLHF.

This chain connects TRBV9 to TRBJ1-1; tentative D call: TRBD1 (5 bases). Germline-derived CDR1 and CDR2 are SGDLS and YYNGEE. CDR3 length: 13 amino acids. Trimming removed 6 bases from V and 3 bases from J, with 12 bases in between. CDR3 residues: CASTPRVDTEAFF. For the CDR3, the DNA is TGTGCCAGCACCCCCAGGGTAGACACTGAAGCTTTCTTT.

The DNA of the CDR3 is TGTGCCAGTACTGGGGGGACTAGCGGGAGGGCGTCGGACTACAATGAGCAGTTCTTC. Its translation is CASTGGTSGRASDYNEQFF. This chain connects TRBV19 to TRBJ2-1, with 16 nucleotides matching TRBD2. The junction had 12 bases not matched to a gene; V was cut back by 7 bases and J by 3 bases. This CDR3 spans 19 amino acids. Germline assignment: CDR1 LNHDA and CDR2 SQIVND (reference sequence).

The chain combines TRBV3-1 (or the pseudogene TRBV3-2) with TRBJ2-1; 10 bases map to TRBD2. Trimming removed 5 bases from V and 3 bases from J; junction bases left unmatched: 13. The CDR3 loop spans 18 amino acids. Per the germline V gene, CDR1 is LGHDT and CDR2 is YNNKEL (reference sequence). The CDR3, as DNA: TGTGCCAGCAGCTCATTCTCTAGCGGGAGTGTCGACTACAATGAGCAGTTCTTC. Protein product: CASSSFSSGSVDYNEQFF.